This T cell receptor (beta chain) was captured in a study of blood T cell repertoires in COVID-19. Profiled with immunoSEQ multiplex PCR; TCRdb holds only in-frame clones, not every one. This table has more than 200,000 clones, about 86% appearing once. At least ten counts were recorded for this clone. The CDR3 has 15 residues. Trimming removed 6 bases from V and 7 bases from J; junction bases left unmatched: 9. Germline lookup yields CDR1 SNHLY and CDR2 FYNNEI. This chain joins TRBV2 and TRBJ1-6; 7 bases are a match to TRBD1. Sequencing used peripheral blood. The source is a woman aged 45 to 65 with COVID-19, enrolled during active disease. The CDR3 reads CASRIFRDSNSPLHF. In DNA, the CDR3 is TGTGCCAGCAGAATATTCCGGGACAGCAATTCACCCCTCCACTTT.